This TCR beta chain was recorded in a study of T cell repertoires in cytomegalovirus infection. Study findings and constraints: CMV carriers having the relevant HLA were flagged by cumulative public TCR beta family frequency.

This clonotype was recorded a few times. Its specificity is not known. MiXCR, applied by TCRdb to the reads, yields one record per CDR3 protein. The table records 650,000 to 900,000 distinct CDR3 sequences, about 27% of them present only once. Germline CDR1 is MNHEY and CDR2 is SMNVEV (reference sequence). Trimming removed 2 bases from V and 5 bases from J, with 9 bases in between. The CDR3 totals 13 residues. This material consisted of cultured CD8+ T cells from PBMCs, taken from culture after CMV antigen stimulation. This receptor was taken from a human donor in good health (CMV status not recorded). Some clones in this sample may be carry-over from other donors' samples. The chain employs TRBV27 and TRBJ2-5; D gene uncertain. CDR3 coding DNA: TGTGCCAGCAGTTTAGGGCAGTTGGAGACCCAGTACTTC. It translates to CASSLGQLETQYF.